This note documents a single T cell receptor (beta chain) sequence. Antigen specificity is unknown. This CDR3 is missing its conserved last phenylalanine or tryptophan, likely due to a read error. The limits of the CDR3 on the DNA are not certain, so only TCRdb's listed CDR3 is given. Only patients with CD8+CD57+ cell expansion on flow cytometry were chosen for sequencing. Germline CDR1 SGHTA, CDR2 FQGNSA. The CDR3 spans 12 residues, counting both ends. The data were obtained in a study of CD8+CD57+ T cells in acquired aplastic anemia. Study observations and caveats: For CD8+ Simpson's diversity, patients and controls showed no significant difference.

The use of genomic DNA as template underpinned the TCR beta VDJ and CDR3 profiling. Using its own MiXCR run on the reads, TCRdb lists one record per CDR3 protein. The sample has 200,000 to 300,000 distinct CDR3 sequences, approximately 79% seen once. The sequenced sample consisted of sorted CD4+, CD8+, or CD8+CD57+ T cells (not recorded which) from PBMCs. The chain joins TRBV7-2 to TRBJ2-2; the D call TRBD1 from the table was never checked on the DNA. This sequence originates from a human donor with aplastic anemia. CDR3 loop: CASSLVAGAEFG.